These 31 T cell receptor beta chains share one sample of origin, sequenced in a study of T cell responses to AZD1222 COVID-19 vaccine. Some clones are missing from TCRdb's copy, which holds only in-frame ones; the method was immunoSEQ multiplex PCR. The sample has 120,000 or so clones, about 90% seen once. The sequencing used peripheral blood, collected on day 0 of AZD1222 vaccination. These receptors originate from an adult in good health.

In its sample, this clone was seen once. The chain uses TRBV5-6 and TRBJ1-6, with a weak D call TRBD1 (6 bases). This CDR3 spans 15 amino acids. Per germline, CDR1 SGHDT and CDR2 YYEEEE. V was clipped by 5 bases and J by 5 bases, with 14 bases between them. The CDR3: CASRRGGWDNSPLHF. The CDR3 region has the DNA TGTGCCAGCAGGAGGGGGGGATGGGATAATTCACCCCTCCACTTT. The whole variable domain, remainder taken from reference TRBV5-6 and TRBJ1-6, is DAGVTQSPTHLIKTRGQQVTLRCSPKSGHDTVSWYQQALGQGPQFIFQYYEEEERQRGNFPDRFSGHQFPNYSSELNVNALLLGDSALYLCASRRGGWDNSPLHFGNGTRLTVT.

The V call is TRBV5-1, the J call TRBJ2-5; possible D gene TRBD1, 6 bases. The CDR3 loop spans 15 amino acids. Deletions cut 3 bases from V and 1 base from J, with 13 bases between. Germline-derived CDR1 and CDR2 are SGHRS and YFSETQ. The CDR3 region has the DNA TGCGCCAGCAGCTCGGGACAAAACTTCCAAGAGACCCAGTACTTC. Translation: CASSSGQNFQETQYF.

In nucleotides, the CDR3 is TGTGCCAGCAGTTCGACGGCGACTAGCGGTGCCTACAATGAGCAGTTCTTC. This sequence encodes CASSSTATSGAYNEQFF. V gene TRBV28 combines with J gene TRBJ2-1; 9 positions agree with TRBD2. The germline gives CDR1 MDHEN, CDR2 SYDVKM. Unmatched junction bases numbered 9, after V lost 4 bases and J lost 2 bases. CDR3 length: 17 amino acids.

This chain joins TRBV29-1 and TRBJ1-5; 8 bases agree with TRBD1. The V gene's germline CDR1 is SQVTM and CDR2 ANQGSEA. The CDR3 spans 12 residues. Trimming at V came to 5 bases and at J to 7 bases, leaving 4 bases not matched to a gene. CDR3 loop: CSVQGAGQPQHF. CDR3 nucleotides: TGCAGCGTTCAGGGGGCGGGACAGCCCCAGCATTTT.

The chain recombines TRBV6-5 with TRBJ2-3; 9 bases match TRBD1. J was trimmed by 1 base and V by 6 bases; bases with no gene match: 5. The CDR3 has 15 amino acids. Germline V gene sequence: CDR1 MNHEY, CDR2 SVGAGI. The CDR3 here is CASSLQGAGTDTQYF. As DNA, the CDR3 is TGTGCCAGCAGCCTACAGGGGGCCGGCACAGATACGCAGTATTTT.

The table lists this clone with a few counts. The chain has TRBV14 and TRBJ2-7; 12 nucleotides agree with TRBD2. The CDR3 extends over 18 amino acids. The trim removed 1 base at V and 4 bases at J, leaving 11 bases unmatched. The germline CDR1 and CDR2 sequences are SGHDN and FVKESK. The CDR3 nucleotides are TGTGCCAGCAGCCAAGCGATACCTAGCGGGGGGGCCCGTTACGAGCAGTACTTC. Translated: CASSQAIPSGGARYEQYF.

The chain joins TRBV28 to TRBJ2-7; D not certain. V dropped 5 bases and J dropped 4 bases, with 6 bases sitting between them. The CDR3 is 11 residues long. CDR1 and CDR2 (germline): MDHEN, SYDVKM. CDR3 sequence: CASSVRYEQYF. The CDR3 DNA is TGTGCCAGCAGTGTCAGATACGAGCAGTACTTC.

DNA for the CDR3: TGTGCCAGCAGCCCCGATTCCGGGACTAGTCCCTCCGGGGAGCTGTTTTTT. It is translated as CASSPDSGTSPSGELFF. This chain connects TRBV6-2 or TRBV6-3 to TRBJ2-2, with 8 bases lining up with TRBD2. The CDR3 has 17 residues. Losses at the gene ends were 6 bases for V and 6 bases for J; bases not matched to a gene: 15. CDR1 is MNHEY and CDR2 is SVGEGT in the germline V gene.

For the CDR3, the DNA is TGTGCCAGCAGTTACTCGGAGGAGGGCCGGGGGACCCAGTACTTC. This gives the protein CASSYSEEGRGTQYF. V and J are TRBV6-5 and TRBJ2-5, with D perhaps matching TRBD2 (6 bases). The CDR3 runs 15 residues. Germline V gives CDR1 MNHEY, CDR2 SVGAGI. V dropped 0 bases and J dropped 7 bases, with 15 bases sitting between them.

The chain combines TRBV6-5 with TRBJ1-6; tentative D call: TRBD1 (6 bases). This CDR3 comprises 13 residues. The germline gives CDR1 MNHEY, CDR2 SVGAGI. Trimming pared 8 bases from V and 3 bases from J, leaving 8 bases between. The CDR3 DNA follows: TGTGCCAGCGGACAGATCTATAATTCACCCCTCCACTTT. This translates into CASGQIYNSPLHF.

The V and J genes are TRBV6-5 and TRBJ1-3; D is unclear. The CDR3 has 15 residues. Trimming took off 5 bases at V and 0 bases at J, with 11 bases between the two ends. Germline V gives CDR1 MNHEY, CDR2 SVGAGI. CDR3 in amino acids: CASSSSVASGNTIYF. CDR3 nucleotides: TGTGCCAGCAGTAGCTCAGTGGCCTCTGGAAACACCATATATTTT.

CDR3 sequence reads: CASSSVGQETQYF. The CDR3 nucleotides are TGTGCCAGCAGCTCAGTCGGGCAAGAGACCCAGTACTTC. This chain uses TRBV7-8 with TRBJ2-5; no definite D call. Trimming took 4 bases from V and 2 from J, leaving 8 bases between them. The CDR3 covers 13 residues. Per germline, CDR1 SGHVS and CDR2 FQNEAQ.

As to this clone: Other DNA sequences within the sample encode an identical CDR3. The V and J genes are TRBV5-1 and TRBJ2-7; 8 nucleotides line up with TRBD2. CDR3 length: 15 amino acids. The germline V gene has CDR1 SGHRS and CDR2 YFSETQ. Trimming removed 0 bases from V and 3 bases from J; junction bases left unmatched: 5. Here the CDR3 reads CASSLVPGLGYEQYF. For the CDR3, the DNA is TGCGCCAGCAGCTTGGTTCCGGGACTAGGCTACGAGCAGTACTTC.

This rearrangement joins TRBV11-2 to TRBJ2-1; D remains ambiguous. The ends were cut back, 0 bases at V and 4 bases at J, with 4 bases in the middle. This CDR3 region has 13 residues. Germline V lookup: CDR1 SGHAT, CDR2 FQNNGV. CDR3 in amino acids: CASSLDKYNEQFF. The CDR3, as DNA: TGTGCCAGCAGCTTAGACAAATACAATGAGCAGTTCTTC.

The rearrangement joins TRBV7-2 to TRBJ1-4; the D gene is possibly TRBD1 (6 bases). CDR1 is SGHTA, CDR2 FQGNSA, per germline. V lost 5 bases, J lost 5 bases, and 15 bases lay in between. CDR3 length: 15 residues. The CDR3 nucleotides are TGTGCCAGCAGCCCCCCCCGGGGGGCGAATGAAAAACTGTTTTTT. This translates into CASSPPRGANEKLFF.

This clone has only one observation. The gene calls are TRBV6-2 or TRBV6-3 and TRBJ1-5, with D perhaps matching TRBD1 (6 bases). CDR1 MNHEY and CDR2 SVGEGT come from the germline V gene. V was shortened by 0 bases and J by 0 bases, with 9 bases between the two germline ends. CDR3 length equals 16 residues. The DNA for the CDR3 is TGTGCCAGCAGTTACTCCCGACAGGTTAGCAATCAGCCCCAGCATTTT. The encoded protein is CASSYSRQVSNQPQHF.

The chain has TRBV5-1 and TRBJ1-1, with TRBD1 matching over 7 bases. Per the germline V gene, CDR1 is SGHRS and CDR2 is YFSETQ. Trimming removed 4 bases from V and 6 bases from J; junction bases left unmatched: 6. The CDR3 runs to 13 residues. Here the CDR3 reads CASSITGVAEAFF. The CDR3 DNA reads TGCGCCAGCAGCATAACAGGGGTCGCTGAAGCTTTCTTT.

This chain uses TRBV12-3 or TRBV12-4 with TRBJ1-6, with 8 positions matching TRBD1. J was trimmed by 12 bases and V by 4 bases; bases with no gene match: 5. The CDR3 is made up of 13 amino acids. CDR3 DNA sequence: TGTGCCAGCAGTTCCCGGACAGGGTTACCCCTCCACTTT. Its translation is CASSSRTGLPLHF.

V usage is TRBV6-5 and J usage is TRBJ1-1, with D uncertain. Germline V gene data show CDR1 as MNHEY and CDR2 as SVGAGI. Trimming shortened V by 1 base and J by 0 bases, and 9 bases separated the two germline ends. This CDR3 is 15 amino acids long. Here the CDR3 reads CASSYWKSMNTEAFF. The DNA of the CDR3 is TGTGCCAGCAGTTACTGGAAGAGCATGAACACTGAAGCTTTCTTT.

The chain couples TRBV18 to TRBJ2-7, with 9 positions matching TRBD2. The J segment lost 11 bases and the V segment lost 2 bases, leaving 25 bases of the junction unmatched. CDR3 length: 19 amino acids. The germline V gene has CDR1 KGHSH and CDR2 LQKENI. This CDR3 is CASSPMAFQAGGDPGLEYF. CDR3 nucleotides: TGTGCCAGCTCACCAATGGCTTTCCAAGCGGGAGGTGACCCCGGGTTAGAGTACTTC.

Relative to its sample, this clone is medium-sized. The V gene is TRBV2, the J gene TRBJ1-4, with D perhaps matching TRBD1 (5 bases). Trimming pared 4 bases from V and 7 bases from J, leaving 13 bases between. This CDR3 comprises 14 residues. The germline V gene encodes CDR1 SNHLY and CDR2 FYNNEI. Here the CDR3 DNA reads TGTGCCAGCAGTGGGTGGGACCAGGGTGAAAAACTGTTTTTT. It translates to CASSGWDQGEKLFF.

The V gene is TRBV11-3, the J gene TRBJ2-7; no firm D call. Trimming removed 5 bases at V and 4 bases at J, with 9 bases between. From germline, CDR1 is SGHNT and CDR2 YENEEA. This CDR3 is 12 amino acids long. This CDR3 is CASSPNRYEQYF. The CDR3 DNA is TGTGCCAGCAGCCCGAACCGGTACGAGCAGTACTTC.

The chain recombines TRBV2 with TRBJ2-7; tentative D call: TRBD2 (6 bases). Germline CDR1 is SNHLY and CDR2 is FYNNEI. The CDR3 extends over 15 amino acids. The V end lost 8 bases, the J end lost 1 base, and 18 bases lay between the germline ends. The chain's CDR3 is CASRGSTGASYEQYF. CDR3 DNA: TGTGCCAGCCGCGGAAGTACGGGAGCTTCCTACGAGCAGTACTTC.

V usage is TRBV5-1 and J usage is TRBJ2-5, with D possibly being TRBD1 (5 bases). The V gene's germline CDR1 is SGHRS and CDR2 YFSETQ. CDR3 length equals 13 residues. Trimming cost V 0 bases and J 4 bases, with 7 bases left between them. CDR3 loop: CASSLGRGETQYF. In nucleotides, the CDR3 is TGCGCCAGCAGCTTGGGAAGGGGAGAGACCCAGTACTTC.

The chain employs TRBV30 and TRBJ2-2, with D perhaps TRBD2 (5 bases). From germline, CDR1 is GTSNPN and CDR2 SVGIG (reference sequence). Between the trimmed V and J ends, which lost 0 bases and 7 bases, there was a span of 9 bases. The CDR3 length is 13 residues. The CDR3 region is CAWSVRGSGELFF. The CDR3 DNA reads TGTGCCTGGAGTGTAAGAGGGAGCGGGGAGCTGTTTTTT.

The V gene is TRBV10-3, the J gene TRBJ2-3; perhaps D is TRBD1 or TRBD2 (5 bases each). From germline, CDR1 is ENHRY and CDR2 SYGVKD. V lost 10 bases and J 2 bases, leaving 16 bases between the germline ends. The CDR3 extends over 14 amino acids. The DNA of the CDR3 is TGTGCCAGCTCAACCGGGACCGCCACAGATACGCAGTATTTT. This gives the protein CASSTGTATDTQYF.

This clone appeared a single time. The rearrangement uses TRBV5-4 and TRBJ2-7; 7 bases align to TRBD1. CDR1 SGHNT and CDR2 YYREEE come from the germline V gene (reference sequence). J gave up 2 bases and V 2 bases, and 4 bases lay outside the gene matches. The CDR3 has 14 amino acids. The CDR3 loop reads CASSLGQETYEQYF. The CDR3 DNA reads TGTGCCAGCAGCTTAGGACAGGAGACCTACGAGCAGTACTTC.

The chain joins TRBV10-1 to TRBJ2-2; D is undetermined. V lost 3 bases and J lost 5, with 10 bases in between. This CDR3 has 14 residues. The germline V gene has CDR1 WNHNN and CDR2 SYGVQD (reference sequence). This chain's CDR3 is CASSDSFVTGELFF. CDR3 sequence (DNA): TGCGCCAGCAGTGACTCATTTGTAACCGGGGAGCTGTTTTTT.

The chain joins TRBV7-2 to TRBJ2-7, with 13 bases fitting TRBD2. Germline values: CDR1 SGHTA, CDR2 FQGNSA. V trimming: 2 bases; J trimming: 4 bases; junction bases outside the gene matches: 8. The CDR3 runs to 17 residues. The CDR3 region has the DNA TGTGCCAGCAGCTTAACAAGGACTAGCGGGAGTCGGTACGAGCAGTACTTC. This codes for CASSLTRTSGSRYEQYF.

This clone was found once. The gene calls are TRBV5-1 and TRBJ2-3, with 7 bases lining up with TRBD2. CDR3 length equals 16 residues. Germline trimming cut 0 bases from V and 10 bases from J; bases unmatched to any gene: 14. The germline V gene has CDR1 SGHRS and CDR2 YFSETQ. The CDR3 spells CASSLESGGARESQYF. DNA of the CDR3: TGCGCCAGCAGCTTGGAGTCGGGGGGAGCCCGGGAGTCGCAGTATTTT.

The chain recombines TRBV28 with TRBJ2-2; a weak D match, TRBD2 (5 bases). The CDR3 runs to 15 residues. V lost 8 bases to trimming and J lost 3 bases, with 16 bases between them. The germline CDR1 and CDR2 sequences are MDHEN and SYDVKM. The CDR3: CASGANPGYTGELFF. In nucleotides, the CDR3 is TGTGCCAGCGGTGCCAATCCGGGATACACCGGGGAGCTGTTTTTT.